A single sample gave rise to the 15 T cell receptor beta chains below, sequenced in a study of CD8+CD57+ T cells in acquired aplastic anemia (dated by TCRdb to the late 2010s). The patients picked for sequencing were ones in whom flow cytometry had shown an expansion of CD8+CD57+ cells. This sample was sequenced with an Illumina HiSeq 2000. Genomic DNA served as template for TCR beta VDJ combination and CDR3 sequence profiling. TCRdb reanalyzed the raw reads on its own, using fastp at Q25 for trimming and MiXCR for clone calling, and kept in-frame beta chains. For every CDR3 protein sequence, its rows merge into one entry that carries the most common genes and DNA. The sample includes 200,000 to 250,000 distinct CDR3 sequences, with almost 50% observed a single time. Just under 20% of the sample is taken by the ten largest. The source material was sorted CD4+, CD8+, or CD8+CD57+ T cells (not recorded which) from PBMCs. All receptors derive from a human donor with aplastic anemia.

Only a few counts were recorded for this clonotype. The chain employs TRBV9 and TRBJ2-7; D unclear. The germline V gene encodes CDR1 SGDLS and CDR2 YYNGEE. Trimming shortened V by 1 base and J by 3 bases, and 8 bases separated the two germline ends. The CDR3 is 13 amino acids. The CDR3 is CASSVTPDYEQYF. The CDR3 coding sequence is TGTGCCAGCAGCGTAACGCCCGACTACGAGCAGTACTTC.

J is TRBJ1-4 and V is TRBV30; 7 bases are shared with TRBD1. V dropped 7 bases and J dropped 8; count of bases not matched to a gene: 13. CDR1 GTSNPN and CDR2 SVGIG come from the germline V gene (reference sequence). This CDR3 contains 14 residues. The DNA for the CDR3 is TGTGCCTCTCTCCTTGACAGGGATCAAGAAAAACTGTTTTTT. Translation: CASLLDRDQEKLFF. The full variable domain, completed using reference TRBV30 and TRBJ1-4, is SQTIHQWPATLVQPVGSPLSLECTVEGTSNPNLYWYRQAAGRGLQLLFYSVGIGQISSEVPQNLSASRPQDRQFILSSKKLLLSDSGFYLCASLLDRDQEKLFFGSGTQLSVL.

In this sample, this clonotype turned up once. V gene TRBV12-3 or TRBV12-4 combines with J gene TRBJ1-2; the D gene is possibly TRBD1 (5 bases). CDR3 length: 14 residues. V lost 2 bases, J lost 6 bases, and 13 bases lay in between. The CDR3 region is CASSLSPGPHGYTF. For the CDR3, the DNA is TGTGCCAGCAGTTTATCGCCGGGACCCCATGGCTACACCTTC.

The chain employs TRBV2 and TRBJ2-5; 7 bases map to TRBD1. The CDR3 is 13 residues long. From germline, CDR1 is SNHLY and CDR2 FYNNEI. V trimming: 5 bases; J trimming: 10 bases; junction bases outside the gene matches: 10. The DNA for the CDR3 is TGTGCCAGCAGTCAACAGGGGCGTTGGGGCCAGTACTTC. Translating gives CASSQQGRWGQYF.

Worth noting for this clonotype: This may stem from a read error, because a much larger clone lies one nucleotide away. The rearrangement joins TRBV12-3 or TRBV12-4 to TRBJ2-2; 10 bases are shared with TRBD2. V lost 5 bases, J lost 6 bases, and 6 bases stayed unmatched. This CDR3 comprises 15 residues. The CDR3 loop reads CASSPSGGGAGELFF. The CDR3 coding sequence is TGTGCCAGCAGTCCTAGCGGGGGAGGTGCCGGGGAGCTGTTTTTT.

This clonotype has a handful of counts. V usage is TRBV20-1 and J usage is TRBJ1-6; D may be TRBD1 (5 bases). CDR1 and CDR2 from the germline V gene are DFQATT and SNEGSKA (reference sequence). The CDR3 has 19 residues. V lost 3 bases and J lost 0, with 21 bases in between. The CDR3: CSARPSTVGRSSYNSPLHF. The CDR3 nucleotides read TGCAGTGCTAGGCCCTCAACTGTGGGACGCAGCTCCTATAATTCACCCCTCCACTTT.

This clonotype was counted ten times or more. The chain joins TRBV20-1 to TRBJ2-5; D is unclear. CDR3 length: 12 residues. Trimming removed 3 bases from V and 2 bases from J, with 7 bases in between. CDR1 is DFQATT and CDR2 is SNEGSKA in the germline V gene (reference sequence). The CDR3 here is CSASGGQETQYF. CDR3 nucleotide sequence: TGCAGTGCTAGCGGCGGACAAGAGACCCAGTACTTC.

As regards this clonotype: The conserved final phenylalanine or tryptophan is absent from the CDR3, which likely points to a read error. This chain links TRBV2 with TRBJ2-5; 15 bases align to TRBD2. Germline values: CDR1 SNHLY, CDR2 FYNNEI. The CDR3 sequence is 16 residues long. The CDR3 spells CVSRLGLAGGQETQYL. DNA for the CDR3: TGTGTCAGCAGGTTGGGACTAGCGGGGGGACAAGAGACCCAGTACCTC.

This clonotype was recorded at least ten times. The rearrangement uses TRBV19 and TRBJ1-1; D remains ambiguous. The CDR3 length is 14 residues. V gave up 3 bases and J gave up 2 bases, with 10 bases separating them. Germline CDR1 LNHDA, CDR2 SQIVND (reference sequence). CDR3 residues: CASSIIFGNTEAFF. The CDR3 DNA sequence: TGTGCCAGTAGTATCATTTTTGGTAACACTGAAGCTTTCTTT.

This clonotype came up many times. The chain is built from TRBV5-1 and TRBJ2-5; D gene uncertain. V lost 0 bases, J lost 5 bases, and 14 bases lay in between. Looked up from germline, CDR1 is SGHRS and CDR2 is YFSETQ. The CDR3 consists of 15 residues. In DNA form, the CDR3 reads TGCGCCAGCAGCTTGGGACCGCCGCCCGAGGAGACCCAGTACTTC. Protein product: CASSLGPPPEETQYF.

This clonotype was seen a handful of times. This chain links TRBV6-1 with TRBJ2-2; 10 bases match TRBD1. Trimming took 7 bases from V and 3 from J; bases not matched to a gene: 5. The CDR3 is made up of 15 amino acids. Germline V lookup: CDR1 MNHNS, CDR2 SASEGT. CDR3 sequence (DNA): TGTGCCAGCACCAAAGGGACAGGGGACACCGGGGAGCTGTTTTTT. Residues: CASTKGTGDTGELFF.

Ten or more counts support this clonotype. The CDR3 DNA reads TGTGCCAGCAGCGTAGCGGGGGGGGCGGACATTCAGTACTTC. This gives the protein CASSVAGGADIQYF. The chain combines TRBV9 with TRBJ2-4; TRBD2 aligns across 8 bases. The length of the CDR3 is 14 residues. Germline V CDR1 and CDR2: SGDLS, YYNGEE. Trimming removed 0 bases from V and 8 bases from J; junction bases left unmatched: 4.

The V gene is TRBV20-1, the J gene TRBJ2-3, with TRBD2 matching over 8 bases. The junction had 2 bases not matched to a gene; V was cut back by 0 bases and J by 0 bases. This CDR3 is built from 15 residues. Per the germline V gene, CDR1 is DFQATT and CDR2 is SNEGSKA (reference sequence). The CDR3 DNA sequence: TGCAGTGCTAGAGATGTAGCGGGGAGCACAGATACGCAGTATTTT. Residues: CSARDVAGSTDTQYF.

In this sample, this clonotype turned up many times. The J gene is TRBJ1-1, the V gene TRBV24-1, with a tentative D call TRBD1 (5 bases). This CDR3 has 14 residues. Trimming removed 3 bases from V and 6 bases from J, with 13 bases in between. Germline-derived CDR1 and CDR2 are KGHDR and SFDVKD. CDR3 sequence reads: CATSDPRVGAEAFF. The CDR3 coding sequence is TGTGCCACCAGTGATCCCAGGGTGGGGGCTGAAGCTTTCTTT.

CDR3 nucleotide sequence: TGTGCCAGTAGTATAGGAGGGGGCTCCTACGAGCAGTACTTC. This sequence encodes CASSIGGGSYEQYF. The chain joins TRBV19 to TRBJ2-7; perhaps TRBD1 as D (6 bases). V lost 1 base and J lost 0, with 7 bases in between. The germline V gene has CDR1 LNHDA and CDR2 SQIVND (reference sequence). The CDR3 covers 14 residues.